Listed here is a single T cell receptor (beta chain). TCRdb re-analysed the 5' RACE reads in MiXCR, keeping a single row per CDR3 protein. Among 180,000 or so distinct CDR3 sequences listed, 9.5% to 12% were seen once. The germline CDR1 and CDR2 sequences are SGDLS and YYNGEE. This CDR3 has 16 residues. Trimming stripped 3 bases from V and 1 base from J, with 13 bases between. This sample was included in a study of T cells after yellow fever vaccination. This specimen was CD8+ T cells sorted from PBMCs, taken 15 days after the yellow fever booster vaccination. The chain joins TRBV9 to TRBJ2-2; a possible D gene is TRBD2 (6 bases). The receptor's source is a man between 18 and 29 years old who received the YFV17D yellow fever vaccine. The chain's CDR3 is CASSATGLLNTGELFF. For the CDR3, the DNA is TGTGCCAGCAGCGCGACGGGACTCTTGAACACCGGGGAGCTGTTTTTT.